Shown below are 21 T cell receptor beta chains from a single sample sequenced in a study of cytomegalovirus exposure and HLA in healthy donors. The PCR was carried out with 60 Vbeta primers and 13 Jbeta primers. TCRdb keeps only in-frame clones here, not all; method: immunoSEQ multiplex PCR. The table lists 170,000 or so clones, roughly 84% of them singletons. The sample was PBMCs. These receptors originate from a man aged 50 to 60 in good health and CMV-seropositive.

This sequence joins TRBV11-3 and TRBJ2-1; D is uncertain. The CDR3 has 14 amino acids. V lost 3 bases, J lost 0 bases, and 6 bases lay in between. The germline CDR1 and CDR2 sequences are SGHNT and YENEEA. CDR3 DNA sequence: TGTGCCAGCAGCTTCCCGGGCTCCTACAATGAGCAGTTCTTC. Translated: CASSFPGSYNEQFF. Full variable domain (outside the CDR3, taken from reference TRBV11-3 and TRBJ2-1): EAGVVQSPRYKIIEKKQPVAFWCNPISGHNTLYWYLQNLGQGPELLIRYENEEAVDDSQLPKDRFSAERLKGVDSTLKIQPAELGDSAVYLCASSFPGSYNEQFFGPGTRLTVL.

The chain has TRBV7-9 and TRBJ2-7; 11 bases fit TRBD1. Germline V CDR1 and CDR2: SEHNR, FQNEAQ (reference sequence). This CDR3 comprises 12 residues. Losses at the gene ends were 8 bases for V and 5 bases for J; bases not matched to a gene: 2. CDR3 protein: CASRGQGDEQYF. Written as DNA, the CDR3 is TGTGCCAGCCGGGGACAGGGGGACGAGCAGTACTTC.

This clone was observed a few times. One end of the junction varies from germline; a read error may be responsible. This chain connects TRBV7-9 to TRBJ2-1; 13 bases fit TRBD2. This CDR3 spans 16 amino acids. Looked up from germline, CDR1 is SEHNR and CDR2 is FQNEAQ (reference sequence). The CDR3 here is CSSSLWTSGSLDEQFF. The CDR3 nucleotides read TGTTCCAGCAGCCTGTGGACTAGCGGGAGTTTGGATGAGCAGTTCTTC.

The CDR3 is CASSVGQFQETQYF. In DNA form, the CDR3 reads TGTGCCAGCAGCGTAGGTCAGTTTCAAGAGACCCAGTACTTC. The V gene is TRBV9, the J gene TRBJ2-5; D gene uncertain. Per germline, CDR1 SGDLS and CDR2 YYNGEE. The CDR3 runs to 14 residues. V gave up 0 bases and J gave up 2 bases, with 8 bases separating them.

This rearrangement joins TRBV4-1 to TRBJ2-7; the D is unclear. Germline V gene lookup returns CDR1 MGHRA and CDR2 YSYEKL. The CDR3 extends over 14 amino acids. Deletions cut 1 base from V and 2 bases from J, with 9 bases between. For the CDR3, the DNA is TGCGCCAGCAGCCAAGTGGGCGACGCCTACGAGCAGTACGTC. It translates to CASSQVGDAYEQYV.

V is TRBV19 and J is TRBJ2-5, with D perhaps matching TRBD2 (5 bases). The V and J ends lost 5 bases and 1 base respectively, with 8 bases between them. Germline CDR1 LNHDA, CDR2 SQIVND (reference sequence). The length of the CDR3 is 13 residues. CDR3 sequence: CASSFSAQETQYF. For the CDR3, the DNA is TGTGCCAGTAGTTTTAGCGCCCAAGAGACCCAGTACTTC. The entire variable domain, with the rest obtained from reference TRBV19 and TRBJ2-5, is as follows: DGGITQSPKYLFRKEGQNVTLSCEQNLNHDAMYWYRQDPGQGLRLIYYSQIVNDFQKGDIAEGYSVSREKKESFPLTVTSAQKNPTAFYLCASSFSAQETQYFGPGTRLLVL.

The chain is built from TRBV27 and TRBJ2-7, with 14 bases that match TRBD2. The ends lost 5 bases at V and 6 bases at J; junction bases unmatched: 6. Per germline, CDR1 MNHEY and CDR2 SMNVEV (reference sequence). The CDR3 covers 15 residues. CDR3 sequence reads: CASSPTGLAGGEQYV. The CDR3 nucleotides read TGTGCCAGCAGTCCTACCGGACTAGCGGGAGGCGAGCAGTACGTC.

The rearrangement uses TRBV5-4 and TRBJ1-6; 7 nucleotides agree with TRBD1. V was clipped by 1 base and J by 7 bases; unmatched bases: 2. This CDR3 has 14 residues. Germline CDR1 is SGHNT and CDR2 is YYREEE (reference sequence). DNA for the CDR3: TGTGCCAGCAGCTTGAACAGGGGAAATTCACCCCTCCACTTT. It translates to CASSLNRGNSPLHF. The full variable domain, completed using reference TRBV5-4 and TRBJ1-6, is ETGVTQSPTHLIKTRGQQVTLRCSSQSGHNTVSWYQQALGQGPQFIFQYYREEENGRGNFPPRFSGLQFPNYSSELNVNALELDDSALYLCASSLNRGNSPLHFGNGTRLTVT.

The V gene is TRBV7-9, the J gene TRBJ2-7; D might be TRBD2 (5 bases). The CDR3 is 14 residues long. CDR1 SEHNR and CDR2 FQNEAQ come from the germline V gene (reference sequence). Trimming cost V 5 bases and J 5 bases, with 16 bases left between them. The CDR3 DNA reads TGTGCCAGCAGCCAGGATATACGGGGAGACGAGCAGTACTTC. Its translation is CASSQDIRGDEQYF.

V usage is TRBV7-8 and J usage is TRBJ2-2, with TRBD1 as a possible D gene (7 bases). Trimming pared 8 bases from V and 7 bases from J, leaving 17 bases between. The V gene's germline CDR1 is SGHVS and CDR2 FQNEAQ. The CDR3 runs 14 residues. CDR3 sequence: CASSRGEKIGELFF. For the CDR3, the DNA is TGTGCCAGCTCCAGGGGGGAGAAGATCGGGGAGCTGTTTTTT.

This clone showed up just a few times. V is TRBV11-2 and J is TRBJ2-7; 7 positions match TRBD1. The V gene's germline CDR1 is SGHAT and CDR2 FQNNGV. CDR3 length: 18 amino acids. The ends lost 5 bases at V and 0 bases at J; junction bases unmatched: 16. Here the CDR3 DNA reads TGTGCCAGCAGCCAGCACCGGACAGGATCATTCCTCTCCTACGAGCAGTACTTC. The encoded protein is CASSQHRTGSFLSYEQYF.

J is TRBJ1-1 and V is TRBV7-3; no reliable D call. Deletions cut 2 bases from V and 0 bases from J, with 7 bases between. CDR1 is SGHTA and CDR2 is FQGTGA in the germline V gene. This CDR3 comprises 14 residues. CDR3 protein: CASSLDGMNTEAFF. As DNA, the CDR3 is TGTGCCAGCAGCTTAGACGGGATGAACACTGAAGCTTTCTTT.

The chain carries TRBV29-1 and TRBJ1-2; a possible D gene is TRBD1 (6 bases). Germline V gene data show CDR1 as SQVTM and CDR2 as ANQGSEA. The CDR3 loop spans 15 amino acids. The ends were cut back, 6 bases at V and 6 bases at J, with 23 bases in the middle. The CDR3: CSVGLAYRESDGYTF. CDR3 in DNA: TGCAGCGTCGGCCTAGCTTACAGGGAATCGGATGGCTACACCTTC. Full variable domain (rest looked up from reference TRBV29-1 and TRBJ1-2): SAVISQKPSRDICQRGTSLTIQCQVDSQVTMMFWYRQQPGQSLTLIATANQGSEATYESGFVIDKFPISRPNLTFSTLTVSNMSPEDSSIYLCSVGLAYRESDGYTFGSGTRLTVV.

The chain combines TRBV28 with TRBJ2-7; 12 bases are shared with TRBD2. The V gene's germline CDR1 is MDHEN and CDR2 SYDVKM. The CDR3 runs to 18 residues. V was clipped by 5 bases and J by 4 bases; unmatched bases: 15. The CDR3 DNA reads TGTGCCAGCAGTCCTATGGGGGGGACTAGCGGGTTTGATTACGAGCAGTACGTC. Amino acids: CASSPMGGTSGFDYEQYV.

The chain carries TRBV7-8 and TRBJ1-2; D unresolved. The CDR3 extends over 14 amino acids. Germline CDR1 reads SGHVS; CDR2 reads FQNEAQ. Trimming removed 4 bases at V and 4 bases at J, with 13 bases between. The CDR3 DNA is TGTGCCAGCAGCTCACCGACGGACTCCTATGGCTACACCTTC. Translated: CASSSPTDSYGYTF.

This clone has more than one count but fewer than ten. One junction end does not reproduce the germline sequence, and a read error may be involved. The chain has TRBV11-3 and TRBJ2-7, with D unresolved. The CDR3 contains 8 residues. In germline, CDR1 is SGHNT, CDR2 YENEEA. The CDR3: CASSPYSF. In DNA form, the CDR3 reads TGTGCCAGCAGCCCCTACTCCTTC.

This chain connects TRBV18 to TRBJ1-3, with 8 bases identical to TRBD1. V lost 4 bases, J lost 4 bases, and 6 bases stayed unmatched. CDR1 is KGHSH and CDR2 is LQKENI in the germline V gene. The CDR3 consists of 15 residues. CDR3 DNA sequence: TGTGCCAGCTCACACGGACAGGGCATAGGAAACACCATATATTTT. It yields the protein CASSHGQGIGNTIYF.

This clone has a handful of counts. The genes are TRBV6-5 and TRBJ1-1, with D hard to call. V shed 1 base and J shed 5 bases, with 8 bases lying between them. Germline CDR1 is MNHEY and CDR2 is SVGAGI. The CDR3 extends over 13 amino acids. The CDR3 loop is CASSYFGGTEAFF. In DNA form, the CDR3 reads TGTGCCAGCAGTTACTTTGGAGGGACTGAAGCTTTCTTT.

This chain connects TRBV5-4 to TRBJ1-2; the match to TRBD1 covers 9 bases. Losses at the gene ends were 0 bases for V and 3 bases for J; bases not matched to a gene: 6. CDR3 size: 16 residues. Germline-derived CDR1 and CDR2 are SGHNT and YYREEE (reference sequence). CDR3 region: CASSLDRGLGDYGYTF. Written as DNA, the CDR3 is TGTGCCAGCAGCTTGGACAGGGGGCTAGGAGACTATGGCTACACCTTC.

The chain recombines TRBV19 with TRBJ2-5; 7 bases are shared with TRBD2. This CDR3 is 13 amino acids long. After removal of 9 bases from V and 3 bases from J, the junction contained 7 bases not matched to a gene. Germline loops: CDR1 LNHDA, CDR2 SQIVND (reference sequence). As DNA, the CDR3 is TGTGCCAGCCGCGCCCGGGGGGAAGAGACCCAGTACTTC. Protein sequence: CASRARGEETQYF.

The genes are TRBV11-2 and TRBJ1-1, with unresolved D. The CDR3 is 17 amino acids. Germline assignment: CDR1 SGHAT and CDR2 FQNNGV. Deletions cut 0 bases from V and 2 bases from J, with 16 bases between. Here the CDR3 DNA reads TGTGCCAGCAGCTTAGACGGCCGGCTGGGAGGAAACACTGAAGCTTTCTTT. Its translation is CASSLDGRLGGNTEAFF.